Each of the 10 T cell receptor beta chains below was sequenced from the same sample in a study of blood T cell repertoires in COVID-19. Using immunoSEQ multiplex PCR, the repertoire was profiled, and TCRdb retains in-frame clones only, with some absent. The sample records roughly 310,000 clones, roughly 90% being singletons. The sample was PBMCs or T cells enriched from blood (not recorded which). Every receptor here comes from a man aged 60 to 75 who had recovered from COVID-19.

V and J are TRBV11-2 and TRBJ1-4; no reliable D call. Germline assignment: CDR1 SGHAT and CDR2 FQNNGV. V was clipped by 1 base and J by 7 bases, with 13 bases between them. The CDR3 consists of 15 residues. In DNA form, the CDR3 reads TGTGCCAGCAGCTTAGCTCTACTCTATAGTGAAAAACTGTTTTTT. It encodes CASSLALLYSEKLFF.

V is TRBV27 and J is TRBJ1-2; D gene ambiguous. Germline-derived CDR1 and CDR2 are MNHEY and SMNVEV (reference sequence). Trimming took 3 bases from V and 2 from J, leaving 7 bases between them. The CDR3 is 13 amino acids. The CDR3 sequence: CASSFSGNYGYTF. The CDR3 coding sequence is TGTGCCAGCAGTTTCTCAGGAAACTATGGCTACACCTTC.

CDR3 DNA sequence: TGTGCCATCAGTGAGTCCGGGACAGGTTACACAGATACGCAGTATTTT. The encoded protein is CAISESGTGYTDTQYF. The chain links TRBV10-3 to TRBJ2-3, with TRBD1 identical over 8 bases. Per germline, CDR1 ENHRY and CDR2 SYGVKD. V lost 0 bases to trimming and J lost 2 bases; unmatched junction nucleotides: 4. This CDR3 region has 16 residues.

V usage is TRBV6-5 and J usage is TRBJ2-7; the D is unclear. Germline V gene sequence: CDR1 MNHEY, CDR2 SVGAGI. The CDR3 has 14 amino acids. V gave up 2 bases and J gave up 3 bases, with 11 bases separating them. CDR3 bases: TGTGCCAGCAGTTACGATCAGGTGCGCTACGAGCAGTACTTC. Protein product: CASSYDQVRYEQYF.

The gene calls are TRBV12-3 or TRBV12-4 and TRBJ2-5, with D hard to call. Trimming cost V 4 bases and J 2 bases, with 8 bases left between them. There are 13 residues in the CDR3. The CDR3 sequence is CASSSYSQETQYF. The CDR3 DNA follows: TGTGCCAGCAGTTCCTACAGTCAAGAGACCCAGTACTTC.

V gene TRBV6-1 combines with J gene TRBJ1-3, with TRBD1 matching 7 bases. V shed 2 bases, J shed 0 bases, and the junction held 7 bases outside the gene matches. Germline CDR1 reads MNHNS; CDR2 reads SASEGT. This CDR3 has 17 residues. The CDR3 spells CASSERRTGVSGNTIYF. The CDR3 coding sequence is TGTGCCAGCAGTGAAAGAAGAACAGGGGTCTCTGGAAACACCATATATTTT.

J is TRBJ2-1 and V is TRBV5-4; possible D gene TRBD2, 5 bases. Germline V gene lookup returns CDR1 SGHNT and CDR2 YYREEE (reference sequence). Deletions cut 4 bases from V and 7 bases from J, with 15 bases between. The CDR3 length is 14 residues. CDR3 protein: CASSNRNTGNEQFF. The CDR3 DNA is TGTGCCAGCAGCAACAGAAACACGGGAAATGAGCAGTTCTTC.

The chain uses TRBV6-5 and TRBJ2-3; D gene unclear. CDR3 length equals 14 residues. Trimming took 7 bases from V and 0 from J, leaving 11 bases between them. CDR1 is MNHEY and CDR2 is SVGAGI in the germline V gene. DNA of the CDR3: TGTGCCAGCACCAGGTCTTCTAGCACAGATACGCAGTATTTT. Translation gives CASTRSSSTDTQYF.

The chain couples TRBV20-1 to TRBJ1-2; 7 bases match TRBD1. Trimming at V came to 3 bases and at J to 4 bases, leaving 11 bases not matched to a gene. Germline-derived CDR1 and CDR2 are DFQATT and SNEGSKA (reference sequence). The CDR3 sequence is 15 residues long. The CDR3 protein is CSASRQGLRGYGYTF. For the CDR3, the DNA is TGCAGTGCTAGTAGACAGGGTCTGAGGGGCTATGGCTACACCTTC.

The rearrangement uses TRBV19 and TRBJ1-6; 8 nucleotides match TRBD1. This CDR3 has 14 residues. CDR1 and CDR2 (germline): LNHDA, SQIVND (reference sequence). The V gene end was trimmed by 6 bases and the J gene end by 10 bases; junction bases not matched to a gene: 8. CDR3 region: CASSRGQGGSPLHF. The CDR3 DNA reads as TGTGCCAGTAGCCGAGGACAGGGCGGGTCACCCCTCCACTTT.